This T cell receptor (beta chain) stems from a study of OX40 agonist ivuxolimab in advanced cancers. Systemic immunosuppression or a history of autoimmune disease excluded patients. The V gene lost 0 bases and the J gene lost 1 base, with 6 bases spanning the gap. CDR1 and CDR2 (germline): MNHNY, SVGAGI (reference sequence). CDR3 length equals 14 residues. The protocol was immunoSEQ multiplex PCR, while the TCRdb copy is restricted to in-frame clones and leaves out a portion. The sample carries around 51,000 clones, 84% recorded once. This sequence originates from an adult with an advanced solid tumor such as melanoma, head and neck, liver or kidney cancer. The sample was CD4+ or CD8+ T cells sorted from blood, taken in a trial of the OX40 agonist ivuxolimab. V gene TRBV6-6 combines with J gene TRBJ1-1; D is uncertain. CDR3 sequence: CASSYSGRNTEAFF. Here the CDR3 DNA reads TGTGCCAGCAGTTACTCAGGGAGGAACACTGAAGCTTTCTTT.